The 31 T cell receptor beta chains listed next were all sequenced from one sample in a study of blood T cells in healthy people across ages. Together with a sample-barcoded 5' primer, a J-beta primer mix was included in a second PCR lasting about 7 to 12 cycles. TCRdb independently ran MiXCR on the 5' RACE reads; one entry per CDR3 protein. The sample includes fewer than 750,000 distinct CDR3 sequences, around 48% of them seen just once. The sample was blood. The receptors here all came from a man older than 75 in good health.

This chain joins TRBV7-2 and TRBJ1-1; 10 nucleotides agree with TRBD1. The germline V gene has CDR1 SGHTA and CDR2 FQGNSA. The CDR3 consists of 14 residues. Trimming at V came to 5 bases and at J to 6 bases, leaving 6 bases not matched to a gene. This CDR3 reads CASSRGQGGAEAFF. In DNA form, the CDR3 reads TGTGCCAGCAGCCGTGGACAGGGGGGCGCTGAAGCTTTCTTT.

There are a few counts of this clonotype. CDR3 bases: TGCAGTGCTACCCGAGGGGGTGAGCAGTTCTTC. Its protein product is CSATRGGEQFF. This chain links TRBV20-1 with TRBJ2-1; the D gene is possibly TRBD1 (6 bases). Trimming left V 4 bases short and J 9 bases short, with 10 bases between. The germline V gene encodes CDR1 DFQATT and CDR2 SNEGSKA (reference sequence). This CDR3 spans 11 amino acids.

The chain has TRBV20-1 and TRBJ2-4; 14 positions match TRBD2. Trimming removed 5 bases from V and 2 bases from J; junction bases left unmatched: 11. This CDR3 spans 18 amino acids. CDR1 and CDR2 (germline): DFQATT, SNEGSKA (reference sequence). CDR3 amino acids: CSAGGGLAGEGTKNIQYF. The CDR3 nucleotides are TGCAGTGCTGGTGGGGGACTAGCGGGAGAGGGAACCAAAAACATTCAGTACTTC.

This clonotype was recorded a few times. The chain has TRBV20-1 and TRBJ2-7; 7 bases match TRBD2. Germline V gene lookup returns CDR1 DFQATT and CDR2 SNEGSKA (reference sequence). The CDR3 runs 13 residues. Here the CDR3 DNA reads TGCAGCGTTGAAGGGGAGGGAGCCTACGAGCAGTACTTC. This gives the protein CSVEGEGAYEQYF.

In regard to this clonotype: A much larger clone differs by one base, so this may be a read error. This rearrangement joins TRBV9 to TRBJ2-1; D unclear. CDR3 length: 12 residues. V lost 5 bases and J lost 6, with 9 bases in between. The germline V gene encodes CDR1 SGDLS and CDR2 YYNGEE. For the CDR3, the DNA is TGTGCCAGCAGGGCTTTTGGCAATGAGCAGTTCTTC. It codes for CASRAFGNEQFF.

V is TRBV5-6 and J is TRBJ2-7; 12 positions agree with TRBD1. Per germline, CDR1 SGHDT and CDR2 YYEEEE. The J segment lost 3 bases and the V segment lost 4 bases, leaving 8 bases of the junction unmatched. CDR3 length equals 16 residues. The CDR3 DNA follows: TGTGCCAGCAGCCTGGGACAGGGGGCGATGGGCTACGAGCAGTACTTC. Its protein is CASSLGQGAMGYEQYF.

V and J are TRBV20-1 and TRBJ2-5; 9 bases fit TRBD2. The V gene end was trimmed by 8 bases and the J gene end by 1 base; junction bases not matched to a gene: 8. The CDR3 is made up of 14 amino acids. Germline V gene sequence: CDR1 DFQATT, CDR2 SNEGSKA (reference sequence). Here the CDR3 reads CSFLMREGQETQYF. The CDR3 DNA follows: TGCAGTTTCCTCATGCGGGAGGGCCAAGAGACCCAGTACTTC.

This sequence joins TRBV4-2 and TRBJ2-5; D unresolved. V was trimmed by 0 bases and J by 1 base, leaving 9 bases between them. CDR1 and CDR2 (germline): LGHNA, YNFKEQ. This CDR3 contains 15 residues. CDR3 nucleotide sequence: TGTGCCAGCAGCCAAGATCGCCAGATCCAAGAGACCCAGTACTTC. This gives the protein CASSQDRQIQETQYF.

Concerning this clonotype itself: Germline is not matched at one junction end, which may reflect a read error. The rearrangement uses TRBV30 and TRBJ2-5; D possibly corresponds to TRBD1 (5 bases). This CDR3 has 14 amino acids. Germline CDR1 reads GTSNPN; CDR2 reads SVGIG (reference sequence). The CDR3 DNA sequence: TGTGCCTGGAGAAAGTTAACAGGCCAAGAGACCCAGTACTTT. Translation gives CAWRKLTGQETQYF.

This chain links TRBV10-3 with TRBJ2-1; TRBD2 matches 8 bases. The CDR3 is 16 amino acids. Unmatched junction bases numbered 11, after V lost 0 bases and J lost 10 bases. Germline values: CDR1 ENHRY, CDR2 SYGVKD. This CDR3 is CAISESGAGARQEQFF. Written as DNA, the CDR3 is TGTGCCATCAGTGAGTCAGGAGCGGGAGCCCGCCAAGAGCAGTTCTTC.

Only a few counts were recorded for this clonotype. This chain links TRBV6-5 with TRBJ2-7; 8 positions agree with TRBD2. The CDR3 has 12 amino acids. The junction had 2 bases not matched to a gene; V was cut back by 4 bases and J by 6 bases. Germline V lookup: CDR1 MNHEY, CDR2 SVGAGI. CDR3: CASSSGLGEQYF. The DNA of the CDR3 is TGTGCCAGCAGTTCGGGACTAGGCGAGCAGTACTTC.

This clonotype was picked up a small number of times. This rearrangement joins TRBV30 to TRBJ2-7, with 10 bases identical to TRBD2. V dropped 4 bases and J dropped 3; count of bases not matched to a gene: 0. There are 12 residues in the CDR3. Germline V gene data show CDR1 as GTSNPN and CDR2 as SVGIG (reference sequence). Written as DNA, the CDR3 is TGTGCCTGGACTAGCGGGGGCTACGAGCAGTACTTC. It codes for CAWTSGGYEQYF.

The V gene is TRBV4-3, the J gene TRBJ1-1, with D perhaps matching TRBD1 (6 bases). Germline V gene lookup returns CDR1 LGHNA and CDR2 YSLEER. The CDR3 covers 15 residues. The ends were cut back, 0 bases at V and 7 bases at J, with 15 bases in the middle. The CDR3 bases are TGCGCCAGCAGCCAAGATAGGCGGCAGGGGAGTGAAGCTTTCTTT. Translated: CASSQDRRQGSEAFF.

This chain uses TRBV20-1 with TRBJ2-1, with 12 bases aligning to TRBD2. After removal of 6 bases from V and 6 bases from J, the junction contained 12 bases not matched to a gene. This CDR3 has 16 residues. Germline V gene data show CDR1 as DFQATT and CDR2 as SNEGSKA (reference sequence). The CDR3 DNA follows: TGCAGTGCCCAGGGCCTAGCGGGAGGGCCTGGCAATGAGCAGTTCTTC. Translated: CSAQGLAGGPGNEQFF.

The genes are TRBV6-1 and TRBJ2-3; D unclear. Germline values: CDR1 MNHNS, CDR2 SASEGT. Trimming removed 3 bases from V and 0 bases from J, with 10 bases in between. The CDR3 runs 15 residues. CDR3 region: CASSDSGGSTDTQYF. DNA for the CDR3: TGTGCCAGCAGTGATTCTGGCGGAAGCACAGATACGCAGTATTTT.

J is TRBJ2-1 and V is TRBV4-3, with D perhaps being TRBD1 or TRBD2 (5 bases each). Trimming removed 2 bases from V and 7 bases from J, with 12 bases in between. The germline V gene has CDR1 LGHNA and CDR2 YSLEER. The CDR3 covers 14 residues. CDR3 DNA sequence: TGCGCCAGCAGCCAACCGGGACCTAGGAATGAGCAGTTCTTC. Amino acids: CASSQPGPRNEQFF.

This clonotype was seen repeatedly, ten times or more. The rearrangement joins TRBV6-6 to TRBJ1-6, with D uncertain. The ends were cut back, 8 bases at V and 0 bases at J, with 8 bases in the middle. Germline V gene lookup returns CDR1 MNHNY and CDR2 SVGAGI (reference sequence). The CDR3 loop spans 14 amino acids. Here the CDR3 reads CASRAASYNSPLHF. CDR3 DNA: TGTGCCAGCCGGGCGGCCTCCTATAATTCACCCCTCCACTTT.

The chain employs TRBV27 and TRBJ1-1; maybe TRBD1 (6 bases). The germline gives CDR1 MNHEY, CDR2 SMNVEV (reference sequence). CDR3 size: 15 residues. Trimming stripped 3 bases from V and 1 base from J, with 12 bases between. The CDR3 reads CASSFGGARNTEAFF. DNA of the CDR3: TGTGCCAGCAGTTTCGGGGGGGCGCGGAACACTGAAGCTTTCTTT.

This clonotype has a handful of counts. The chain carries TRBV29-1 and TRBJ2-7; 7 bases fit TRBD1. With V trimmed by 6 bases and J by 2 bases, 4 bases remained unmatched. The germline CDR1 and CDR2 sequences are SQVTM and ANQGSEA. The CDR3 consists of 12 residues. CDR3 sequence: CSVGTVTYEQYF. The CDR3 nucleotides read TGCAGCGTAGGGACAGTGACCTACGAGCAGTACTTC.

This clonotype was seen more than once but under ten times. The chain uses TRBV29-1 and TRBJ2-1, with D possibly being TRBD2 (6 bases). Trimming cost V 4 bases and J 8 bases, with 18 bases left between them. This CDR3 contains 14 residues. CDR1 and CDR2 from the germline V gene are SQVTM and ANQGSEA. The CDR3 reads CSVGRREILHEQFF. DNA for the CDR3: TGCAGCGTTGGACGGAGGGAGATCCTACATGAGCAGTTCTTC.

V is TRBV20-1 and J is TRBJ2-5; 8 bases agree with TRBD2. The end of the DNA fits TRBJ2-7 better, so the J call may be wrong. The CDR3 consists of 14 residues. Per the germline V gene, CDR1 is DFQATT and CDR2 is SNEGSKA (reference sequence). CDR3 amino acids: CSARDRGLAGEQYF. The CDR3 bases are TGCAGTGCTAGAGATCGCGGGCTAGCGGGCGAGCAGTACTTC.

This clonotype was observed a handful of times. J is TRBJ1-4 and V is TRBV5-1; D gene ambiguous. The germline V gene encodes CDR1 SGHRS and CDR2 YFSETQ. CDR3 size: 17 residues. The V end was cut by 4 bases, the J end by 0 bases, with 16 bases between. The CDR3 DNA is TGCGCCAGCAGCCGGAGAGGCCGGGTTGCAACTAATGAAAAACTGTTTTTT. Protein product: CASSRRGRVATNEKLFF. Supplemented by reference TRBV5-1 and TRBJ1-4, the full variable domain reads KAGVTQTPRYLIKTRGQQVTLSCSPISGHRSVSWYQQTPGQGLQFLFEYFSETQRNKGNFPGRFSGRQFSNSRSEMNVSTLELGDSALYLCASSRRGRVATNEKLFFGSGTQLSVL.

The chain has TRBV20-1 and TRBJ2-1; D gene uncertain. V was cut by 1 base and J by 10 bases, with 8 bases left in between. CDR3 size: 11 residues. The germline CDR1 and CDR2 sequences are DFQATT and SNEGSKA (reference sequence). The CDR3 sequence: CSARGNQEQFF. The CDR3 DNA sequence: TGCAGTGCTAGAGGGAACCAAGAGCAGTTCTTC.

This clonotype was counted ten times or more. The chain links TRBV6-5 to TRBJ2-1; D not certain. CDR1 is MNHEY and CDR2 is SVGAGI in the germline V gene. The CDR3 loop spans 16 amino acids. The V and J ends lost 2 bases and 3 bases respectively, with 14 bases between them. CDR3 residues: CASSYDNGWDYNEQFF. The CDR3 bases are TGTGCCAGCAGTTACGATAACGGGTGGGACTACAATGAGCAGTTCTTC.

In the case of this clonotype: A much larger clone is a single base away; this may be a read error. V and J are TRBV7-2 and TRBJ2-1; D uncertain. Germline V gene lookup returns CDR1 SGHTA and CDR2 FQGNSA. Trimming took 3 bases from V and 3 from J, leaving 3 bases between them. This CDR3 has 12 residues. The CDR3 here is CASSFNYNEQFF. CDR3 sequence (DNA): TGTGCCAGCAGCTTCAACTACAATGAGCAGTTCTTC.

The sample holds a few counts of this clonotype. The rearrangement joins TRBV6-1 to TRBJ1-5, with TRBD1 matching 7 bases. With 6 bases clipped from V and 0 bases from J, the junction kept 2 bases outside the gene matches. CDR3 length: 14 amino acids. CDR1 and CDR2 from the germline V gene are MNHNS and SASEGT. CDR3 region: CASRGTVSNQPQHF. The CDR3, as DNA: TGTGCCAGCAGGGGGACAGTTAGCAATCAGCCCCAGCATTTT.

V is TRBV6-5 and J is TRBJ1-6, with 9 bases identical to TRBD1. Trimming cost V 5 bases and J 10 bases; bases outside gene matches: 12. This CDR3 has 16 amino acids. Germline V CDR1 and CDR2: MNHEY, SVGAGI. The CDR3 loop is CASSQQAGTGQSPLHF. CDR3 bases: TGTGCCAGCAGTCAGCAAGCCGGGACAGGGCAATCACCCCTCCACTTT.

The chain recombines TRBV20-1 with TRBJ1-2; a possible D gene is TRBD1 (5 bases). The germline V and J ends were trimmed by 0 bases and 0 bases, with 11 bases remaining between them. The V gene's germline CDR1 is DFQATT and CDR2 SNEGSKA (reference sequence). The CDR3 contains 15 residues. CDR3 in amino acids: CSAREGHAANYGYTF. In nucleotides, the CDR3 is TGCAGTGCTAGAGAAGGACACGCAGCTAACTATGGCTACACCTTC.

The chain recombines TRBV5-1 with TRBJ2-3, with D tentatively TRBD2 (6 bases). The CDR3 has 13 amino acids. V lost 6 bases and J 6 bases, leaving 14 bases between the germline ends. In germline, CDR1 is SGHRS, CDR2 YFSETQ. The CDR3 loop reads CASTPNGGDTQYF. The CDR3 bases are TGCGCCAGCACCCCCAACGGAGGGGATACGCAGTATTTT.

The chain joins TRBV7-2 to TRBJ2-7, with D possibly matching TRBD2 (6 bases). Looked up from germline, CDR1 is SGHTA and CDR2 is FQGNSA. The length of the CDR3 is 15 residues. V lost 5 bases and J lost 3, with 17 bases in between. This chain's CDR3 is CASSPGLPGIYEQYF. Here the CDR3 DNA reads TGTGCCAGCAGCCCAGGACTACCTGGTATCTACGAGCAGTACTTC. Based on the CDR3 plus reference TRBV7-2 and TRBJ2-7, the full variable domain is GAGVSQSPSNKVTEKGKDVELRCDPISGHTALYWYRQSLGQGLEFLIYFQGNSAPDKSGLPSDRFSAERTGGSVSTLTIQRTQQEDSAVYLCASSPGLPGIYEQYFGPGTRLTVT.

V gene TRBV29-1 combines with J gene TRBJ2-1; D is undetermined. The CDR3 is 14 residues long. Trimming took off 5 bases at V and 6 bases at J, with 17 bases between the two ends. Germline V gives CDR1 SQVTM, CDR2 ANQGSEA. The CDR3 bases are TGCAGCGTTCGCCAAACAAGGTTAGCCAATGAGCAGTTCTTC. This codes for CSVRQTRLANEQFF.